This TCR beta chain was profiled in a study of post-analysis software for immune sequencing data. Turning to the study itself: Multiple sclerosis in the patients followed relapsing-remitting, secondary progressive and progressive-relapsing courses.

Unique molecular identifiers had been added to the TCR beta cDNA libraries. Approximately 550,000 cDNA molecules came from 1 to 10 million T cells. TCRdb used MiXCR to reprocess the PCR reads, holding one entry per CDR3 protein. Here the sample spans about 460,000 distinct CDR3 sequences, roughly 45% being singletons. This CDR3 is 13 amino acids long. The germline V gene has CDR1 SEHNR and CDR2 FQNEAQ (reference sequence). Trimming took off 1 base at V and 4 bases at J, with 8 bases between the two ends. Study results and limitations: Among 5 or 6 TRBV segments more frequent in patients than controls were TRBV5-6, TRBV5-1 and TRBV20-1. The F measure placed samples prepared in the same batch into strongly shared clusters. Controls significantly exceeded multiple sclerosis patients in normalized Chao1 diversity.

As regards this clonotype: Its target is not known.

This rearrangement joins TRBV7-9 to TRBJ2-7, with D unclear. The sequencing input was blood. The sequence was obtained from a girl aged 5 to 17 with multiple sclerosis. CDR3 coding DNA: TGTGCCAGCAGCTTAGACCCGACTTACGAGCAGTACTTC. Its translation is CASSLDPTYEQYF.